The clone carrying this T cell receptor (beta chain) was observed many times. Its antigen remains unknown. Exclusion criteria comprised uncontrolled infection, other autoimmune disease, pregnancy or lactation. Amplified TCR beta CDR3 regions came from RNA transcripts. With the HTBI primer set, the TCR CDR3 went through a first round of RT-PCR. TCRdb re-called the multiplex PCR reads with MiXCR, one entry per CDR3 protein. The sample records 190,000 or so distinct CDR3 sequences, about 17% being singletons. This record belongs to a study of T cells in Graves' hyperthyroidism and ophthalmopathy. Study context: Before treatment of any kind, peripheral blood was taken at initial diagnosis.

V was cut by 4 bases and J by 2 bases, with 14 bases left in between. The germline CDR1 and CDR2 sequences are SGHAT and FQDESV (reference sequence). The CDR3 is 15 amino acids. Overall study results and limits: In blood, most of the thyroid clonotypes expanded above 0.001 were also present.

The chain recombines TRBV11-1 with TRBJ1-1; D unresolved. Input material: blood. The origin of this receptor is a middle-aged man with Graves' hyperthyroidism. The DNA for the CDR3 is TGTGCCAGCAGCTCCGGGTCCCCCGGCAACACTGAAGCTTTCTTT. Its translation: CASSSGSPGNTEAFF. The complete variable domain, with remaining parts taken from reference TRBV11-1 and TRBJ1-1, reads EAEVAQSPRYKITEKSQAVAFWCDPISGHATLYWYRQILGQGPELLVQFQDESVVDDSQLPKDRFSAERLKGVDSTLKIQPAELGDSAMYLCASSSGSPGNTEAFFGQGTRLTVV.